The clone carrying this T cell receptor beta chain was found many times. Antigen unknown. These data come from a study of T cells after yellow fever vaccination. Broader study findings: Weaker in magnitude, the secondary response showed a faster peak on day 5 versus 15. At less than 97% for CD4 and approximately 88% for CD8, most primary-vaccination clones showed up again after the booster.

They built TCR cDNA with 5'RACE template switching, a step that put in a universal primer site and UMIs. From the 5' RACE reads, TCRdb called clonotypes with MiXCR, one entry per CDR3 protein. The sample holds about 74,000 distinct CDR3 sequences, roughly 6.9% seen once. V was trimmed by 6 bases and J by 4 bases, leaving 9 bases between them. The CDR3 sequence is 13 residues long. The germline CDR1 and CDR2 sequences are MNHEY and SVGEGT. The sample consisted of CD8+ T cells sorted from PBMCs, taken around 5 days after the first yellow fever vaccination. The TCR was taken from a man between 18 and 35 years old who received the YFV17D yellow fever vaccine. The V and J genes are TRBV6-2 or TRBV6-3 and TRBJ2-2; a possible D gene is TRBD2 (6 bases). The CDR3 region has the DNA TGTGCCAGCAGGGGACTCCGCACCGGGGAGCTGTTTTTT. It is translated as CASRGLRTGELFF.